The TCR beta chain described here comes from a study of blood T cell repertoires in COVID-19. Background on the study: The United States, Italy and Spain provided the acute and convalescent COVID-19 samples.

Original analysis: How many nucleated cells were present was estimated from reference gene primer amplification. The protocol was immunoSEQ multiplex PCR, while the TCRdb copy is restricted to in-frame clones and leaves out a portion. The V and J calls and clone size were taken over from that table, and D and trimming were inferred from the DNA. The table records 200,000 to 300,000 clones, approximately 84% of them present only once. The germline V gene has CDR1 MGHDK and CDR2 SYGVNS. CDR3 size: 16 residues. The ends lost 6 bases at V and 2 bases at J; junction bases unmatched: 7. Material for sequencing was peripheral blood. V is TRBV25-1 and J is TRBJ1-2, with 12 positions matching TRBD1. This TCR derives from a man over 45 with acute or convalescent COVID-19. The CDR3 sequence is CASSLGTGGGNYGYTF. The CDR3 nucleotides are TGTGCCAGCAGCCTGGGGACAGGGGGCGGGAACTATGGCTACACCTTC.